These T cell receptor beta chains were read from a single sample in a study of blood T cell repertoires in COVID-19. Method: immunoSEQ multiplex PCR; TCRdb's copy keeps in-frame clones and lacks some. The sample shows just over 150,000 clones, roughly 91% of them seen only once. The sample taken for sequencing was peripheral blood. The receptor source for this set is a woman aged 45-59 years with acute or convalescent COVID-19. Each CDR3 is given with its conserved first and last residue. The order of the fields is V gene, CDR3 protein.

TRBV29-1	CSVEDLVGRGSYEQYF
TRBV7-9	CASSFGGANTEAFF
TRBV21-1	CASSPPGTKATHPYEQYF
TRBV7-9	CASSLNRGPNEKLFF
TRBV20-1	CSARTPGTQYF
TRBV5-8	CASSLGQGAKDTQYF
TRBV7-2	CASSLGGINYEQYF
TRBV4-1	CASSQSGADTQYF
TRBV9	CASSTRGQSGNTIYF
TRBV29-1	CSVTPDTQYF
TRBV10-2	CASSVSGRPYEQYF
TRBV28	CASSLQGGPYNEQFF
TRBV4-1	CASSQGLAVYNEQFF
TRBV3-1/TRBV3-2	CASSQGGYGYTF
TRBV29-1	CSARDRDPYEQYF
TRBV7-2	CASADTPFNTGELFF
TRBV11-2	CASSLSPDYTNTDTQYF
TRBV18	CASSPGQGAGNTIYF
TRBV5-1	CASSLHRDRDTGELFF
TRBV19	CASSIGRHEGTGLNQPQHF
TRBV5-1	CASSSRQDTEAFF
TRBV7-2	CASSFPTGGNYGYTF
TRBV19	CASSNPFGYQPQHF
TRBV5-8	CASSGQGRQPQHF
TRBV28	CASSWTSGRAGEQYF
TRBV5-1	CASSLEAGASGYTF
TRBV5-1	CASSLEGYNQPQHF
TRBV6-5	CASSYSSRGNTEAFF
TRBV24-1	CATSDPDRGQFF
TRBV7-2	CASSLRELGEQYF
TRBV3-1/TRBV3-2	CASSETGLDFYGYTF